This is a list of T cell receptor beta chains from one sample in a study of CD8 T cells in ankylosing spondylitis. MiXCR, run by TCRdb on the 5' RACE reads, gives a single entry per CDR3 protein. The table records about 220,000 distinct CDR3 sequences, roughly 24% of them present only once. Sequenced sample: blood, either unsorted or a sorted T cell fraction (not recorded which). These receptors were obtained from a male donor with ankylosing spondylitis or in good health (not recorded which). The CDR3 runs from the conserved cysteine through the conserved F or W. D genes are given only for firm matches. Clone size appears in some rows only: once, few, many, or a class for an expanded clone.

clone_size: few; v_call: TRBV25-1; j_call: TRBJ2-7; d_call: NA; cdr3_aa: CASRNPDGYEQYF; cdr3_nt: TGTGCCAGCAGAAACCCCGACGGCTACGAGCAGTACTTC
clone_size: NA; v_call: TRBV29-1; j_call: TRBJ1-1; d_call: NA; cdr3_aa: CSVDINGGTEAFF; cdr3_nt: TGCAGCGTTGACATTAACGGGGGCACTGAAGCTTTCTTT
clone_size: NA; v_call: TRBV7-2; j_call: TRBJ2-1; d_call: NA; cdr3_aa: CASSSKRTNNEQFF; cdr3_nt: TGTGCCAGCAGCTCGAAGCGGACCAACAATGAGCAGTTCTTC
clone_size: NA; v_call: TRBV7-3; j_call: TRBJ2-1; d_call: NA; cdr3_aa: CASSLLPIRRVEQFF; cdr3_nt: TGTGCCAGCAGCTTATTGCCAATCCGTAGAGTTGAGCAGTTCTTC
clone_size: many; v_call: TRBV5-4; j_call: TRBJ2-7; d_call: TRBD2; cdr3_aa: CASRDQREGTYEQYF; cdr3_nt: TGTGCCAGCAGAGACCAGCGGGAGGGCACCTACGAGCAGTACTTC
clone_size: NA; v_call: TRBV10-3; j_call: TRBJ2-7; d_call: NA; cdr3_aa: CAISESSLYEQYF; cdr3_nt: TGTGCCATCAGTGAGTCGTCCCTCTACGAGCAGTACTTC
clone_size: many; v_call: TRBV12-3/TRBV12-4; j_call: TRBJ1-1; d_call: NA; cdr3_aa: CASSPFRRIINTEAFF; cdr3_nt: TGTGCCAGCAGTCCCTTCCGACGGATAATAAACACTGAAGCTTTCTTT
clone_size: many; v_call: TRBV7-2; j_call: TRBJ2-7; d_call: NA; cdr3_aa: CASSSLADLYEQYF; cdr3_nt: TGTGCCAGCAGCTCCCTCGCGGACCTCTACGAGCAGTACTTC
clone_size: NA; v_call: TRBV14; j_call: TRBJ2-1; d_call: TRBD1; cdr3_aa: CASRTSRDRGHGEQFF; cdr3_nt: TGTGCCAGCAGAACCTCCCGGGACAGGGGGCATGGTGAGCAGTTCTTC
clone_size: many; v_call: TRBV5-6; j_call: TRBJ2-1; d_call: TRBD2; cdr3_aa: CASSWSGGKSYNEQFF; cdr3_nt: TGTGCCAGCAGTTGGAGCGGGGGTAAATCCTACAATGAGCAGTTCTTC
clone_size: many; v_call: TRBV29-1; j_call: TRBJ2-7; d_call: NA; cdr3_aa: CSVGQSSYEQYF; cdr3_nt: TGCAGCGTTGGACAGAGCTCCTACGAGCAGTACTTC
clone_size: NA; v_call: TRBV29-1; j_call: TRBJ2-3; d_call: NA; cdr3_aa: CSVDNGGVDTQYF; cdr3_nt: TGCAGCGTTGATAACGGGGGCGTAGATACGCAGTATTTT
clone_size: NA; v_call: TRBV20-1; j_call: TRBJ2-7; d_call: TRBD1; cdr3_aa: CSASDRAFGEQYF; cdr3_nt: TGCAGTGCTTCGGACAGGGCATTTGGGGAGCAGTACTTC
clone_size: many; v_call: TRBV6-5; j_call: TRBJ2-1; d_call: NA; cdr3_aa: CASSYSPTLNNEQFF; cdr3_nt: TGTGCCAGCAGTTACTCGCCGACACTGAACAATGAGCAGTTCTTC
clone_size: many; v_call: TRBV7-2; j_call: TRBJ1-6; d_call: NA; cdr3_aa: CASSEPDRNSPLHF; cdr3_nt: TGTGCCAGCAGCGAGCCGGACAGAAATTCACCCCTCCACTTT
clone_size: many; v_call: TRBV6-1; j_call: TRBJ2-7; d_call: TRBD2; cdr3_aa: CARTGLAGGHPYEQYF; cdr3_nt: TGTGCCAGAACGGGACTAGCGGGAGGGCACCCCTACGAGCAGTACTTC
clone_size: NA; v_call: TRBV20-1; j_call: TRBJ2-7; d_call: NA; cdr3_aa: CSAPEQGLYEQYF; cdr3_nt: TGCAGTGCCCCCGAACAGGGATTGTACGAGCAGTACTTC
clone_size: NA; v_call: TRBV4-2; j_call: TRBJ2-1; d_call: NA; cdr3_aa: CASSQAGRRNSYNEQFF; cdr3_nt: TGTGCCAGCAGCCAAGCAGGTCGGCGGAACTCCTACAATGAGCAGTTCTTC
clone_size: few; v_call: TRBV20-1; j_call: TRBJ2-3; d_call: TRBD2; cdr3_aa: CSARGLADNTDTQYF; cdr3_nt: TGCAGTGCTAGAGGGCTAGCGGACAACACAGATACGCAGTATTTT
clone_size: many; v_call: TRBV28; j_call: TRBJ1-2; d_call: TRBD1; cdr3_aa: CASSFRGGDGYTF; cdr3_nt: TGTGCCAGCAGTTTTAGAGGGGGCGATGGCTACACCTTC
clone_size: few; v_call: TRBV27; j_call: TRBJ1-5; d_call: NA; cdr3_aa: CASSGRRGGGPQHF; cdr3_nt: TGTGCCAGCAGTGGACGGCGGGGGGGCGGGCCCCAGCATTTT
clone_size: few; v_call: TRBV12-3/TRBV12-4; j_call: TRBJ2-3; d_call: NA; cdr3_aa: CASTWGLASGTDTQYF; cdr3_nt: TGTGCCAGCACCTGGGGGCTAGCATCAGGGACAGATACGCAGTATTTT
clone_size: NA; v_call: TRBV19; j_call: TRBJ1-2; d_call: NA; cdr3_aa: CASSQAGGTYGYTF; cdr3_nt: TGTGCCAGTAGTCAAGCGGGTGGGACCTATGGCTACACCTTC
clone_size: many; v_call: TRBV5-1; j_call: TRBJ2-3; d_call: TRBD2; cdr3_aa: CASSLGTSGSSTDTQYF; cdr3_nt: TGCGCCAGCAGCTTGGGGACTAGCGGATCTAGCACAGATACGCAGTATTTT
clone_size: NA; v_call: TRBV20-1; j_call: TRBJ2-1; d_call: TRBD2; cdr3_aa: CSASLSGRDNEQFF; cdr3_nt: TGCAGTGCTAGTCTCAGCGGGAGAGACAATGAGCAGTTCTTC
clone_size: many; v_call: TRBV11-2; j_call: TRBJ1-6; d_call: NA; cdr3_aa: CASSLDQGSNSPLHF; cdr3_nt: TGTGCCAGCAGCTTAGATCAGGGATCAAATTCACCCCTCCACTTT
clone_size: few; v_call: TRBV29-1; j_call: TRBJ2-7; d_call: TRBD1; cdr3_aa: CSVSGTGLYEQYF; cdr3_nt: TGCAGCGTTTCCGGGACAGGGCTCTACGAGCAGTACTTC
clone_size: NA; v_call: TRBV20-1; j_call: TRBJ1-5; d_call: NA; cdr3_aa: CSASIVRQPQHF; cdr3_nt: TGCAGTGCTAGCATAGTTCGGCAGCCCCAGCATTTT
clone_size: many; v_call: TRBV29-1; j_call: TRBJ2-7; d_call: TRBD1; cdr3_aa: CSVGRTGFEYEQYF; cdr3_nt: TGCAGCGTCGGCCGGACAGGGTTTGAGTACGAGCAGTACTTC
clone_size: many; v_call: TRBV20-1; j_call: TRBJ1-2; d_call: TRBD1; cdr3_aa: CSATPGQGAVNYGYTF; cdr3_nt: TGCAGTGCTACCCCCGGACAGGGGGCAGTCAACTATGGCTACACCTTC
clone_size: many; v_call: TRBV29-1; j_call: TRBJ1-1; d_call: NA; cdr3_aa: CSVQNTEAFF; cdr3_nt: TGCAGCGTGCAGAACACTGAAGCTTTCTTT
clone_size: few; v_call: TRBV7-2; j_call: TRBJ1-2; d_call: NA; cdr3_aa: CASSLAQGYLDGYTF; cdr3_nt: TGTGCCAGCAGCTTAGCCCAGGGGTACCTGGATGGCTACACCTTC
clone_size: many; v_call: TRBV2; j_call: TRBJ1-5; d_call: TRBD1; cdr3_aa: CASSSQGAEQPQHF; cdr3_nt: TGTGCCAGCAGTTCACAGGGGGCCGAACAGCCCCAGCATTTT
clone_size: NA; v_call: TRBV9; j_call: TRBJ2-7; d_call: NA; cdr3_aa: CASSVEGHSSYEQYF; cdr3_nt: TGTGCCAGCAGCGTAGAGGGACACAGCTCCTACGAGCAGTACTTC
clone_size: few; v_call: TRBV10-3; j_call: TRBJ2-5; d_call: NA; cdr3_aa: CAISAEETQYF; cdr3_nt: TGTGCCATCAGTGCGGAGGAGACCCAGTACTTC
clone_size: few; v_call: TRBV20-1; j_call: TRBJ2-3; d_call: NA; cdr3_aa: CSARRQKSTDTQYF; cdr3_nt: TGCAGTGCTAGAAGGCAGAAGAGCACAGATACGCAGTATTTT
clone_size: many; v_call: TRBV4-1; j_call: TRBJ2-2; d_call: TRBD2; cdr3_aa: CASSQEVGAGAGELFF; cdr3_nt: TGCGCCAGCAGCCAAGAAGTGGGAGCGGGAGCCGGGGAGCTGTTTTTT
clone_size: many; v_call: TRBV29-1; j_call: TRBJ2-1; d_call: TRBD2; cdr3_aa: CSVPHERGSSYNEQFF; cdr3_nt: TGCAGCGTTCCTCACGAGCGGGGTAGCTCCTACAATGAGCAGTTCTTC
clone_size: many; v_call: TRBV3-1; j_call: TRBJ2-1; d_call: TRBD2; cdr3_aa: CASSRGLAVHNEQFF; cdr3_nt: TGTGCCAGCAGCAGGGGACTAGCGGTCCACAATGAGCAGTTCTTC
clone_size: NA; v_call: TRBV20-1; j_call: TRBJ2-1; d_call: TRBD2; cdr3_aa: CSASRMRTSGRADYLGEQFF; cdr3_nt: TGCAGTGCTTCGAGGATGAGGACTAGCGGGAGGGCCGACTATCTGGGTGAGCAGTTCTTC
clone_size: NA; v_call: TRBV9; j_call: TRBJ2-3; d_call: NA; cdr3_aa: CASSASGPGATDTQYF; cdr3_nt: TGTGCCAGCAGCGCGTCGGGCCCGGGGGCGACAGATACGCAGTATTTT
clone_size: NA; v_call: TRBV4-1; j_call: TRBJ1-2; d_call: TRBD1; cdr3_aa: CASSQTGVGGYTF; cdr3_nt: TGCGCCAGCAGCCAGACAGGGGTGGGCGGCTACACCTTC
clone_size: NA; v_call: TRBV29-1; j_call: TRBJ1-1; d_call: NA; cdr3_aa: CSVRQWNTEAFF; cdr3_nt: TGCAGCGTGAGACAGTGGAACACTGAAGCTTTCTTT
clone_size: NA; v_call: TRBV7-6; j_call: TRBJ2-7; d_call: NA; cdr3_aa: CASSWGEPISVRATYEQYF; cdr3_nt: TGTGCCAGCAGTTGGGGCGAGCCAATTAGTGTCCGCGCTACCTACGAGCAGTACTTC
clone_size: NA; v_call: TRBV4-1; j_call: TRBJ1-1; d_call: NA; cdr3_aa: CASSVTPEASEAFF; cdr3_nt: TGCGCCAGCAGCGTGACCCCAGAGGCATCTGAAGCTTTCTTT
clone_size: many; v_call: TRBV4-1; j_call: TRBJ2-5; d_call: NA; cdr3_aa: CASSQDHRQETQYF; cdr3_nt: TGCGCCAGCAGCCAAGATCACAGGCAAGAGACCCAGTACTTC
clone_size: many; v_call: TRBV7-2; j_call: TRBJ2-3; d_call: TRBD2; cdr3_aa: CASSRKDGAGGPKYF; cdr3_nt: TGTGCCAGCAGCCGGAAGGATGGAGCGGGAGGGCCAAAATATTTT